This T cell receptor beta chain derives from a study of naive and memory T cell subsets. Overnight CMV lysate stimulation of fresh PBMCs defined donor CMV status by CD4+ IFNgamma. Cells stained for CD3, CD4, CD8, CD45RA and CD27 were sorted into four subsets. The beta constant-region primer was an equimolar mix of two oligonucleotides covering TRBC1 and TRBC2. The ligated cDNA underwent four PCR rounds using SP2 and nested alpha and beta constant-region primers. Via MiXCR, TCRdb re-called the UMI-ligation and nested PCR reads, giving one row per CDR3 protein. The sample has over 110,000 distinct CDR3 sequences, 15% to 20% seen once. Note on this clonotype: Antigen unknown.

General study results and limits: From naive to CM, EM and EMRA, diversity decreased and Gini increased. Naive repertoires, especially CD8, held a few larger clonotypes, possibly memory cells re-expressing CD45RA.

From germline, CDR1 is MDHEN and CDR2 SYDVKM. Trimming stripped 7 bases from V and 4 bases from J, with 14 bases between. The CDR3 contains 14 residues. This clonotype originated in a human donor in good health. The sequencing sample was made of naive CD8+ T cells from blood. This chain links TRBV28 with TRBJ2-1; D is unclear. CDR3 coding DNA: TGTGCCAGCACCGTGGGTGGGGTATACAATGAGCAGTTCTTC. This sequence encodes CASTVGGVYNEQFF.